The T cell receptor (beta chain) described here comes from a study of T cell responses to AZD1222 COVID-19 vaccine. Study-wide points: Among the donors, most were white British and more were female, and clonal diversity was possibly underestimated.

J was trimmed by 5 bases and V by 3 bases; bases with no gene match: 10. The length of the CDR3 is 15 residues. Germline values: CDR1 SGHAT, CDR2 FQNNGV. Profiling relied on immunoSEQ multiplex PCR, and the TCRdb table lists in-frame clones only, not all of them. This table holds 140,000 or so clones, approximately 92% found once. On this clone: Its antigen is unknown.

This TCR was recovered from an adult in good health. The rearrangement links TRBV11-2 to TRBJ2-7; 7 bases match TRBD1. Sequenced material: peripheral blood, taken on day 0 of AZD1222 vaccination. The CDR3 sequence is CASSFRDSPLDEQYF. The CDR3 coding sequence is TGTGCCAGCAGCTTTCGGGACAGTCCTTTGGACGAGCAGTACTTC.